The clone carrying this T cell receptor beta chain was seen ten or more times. The sample originates from a study of T cells after yellow fever vaccination. Trimming took 2 bases from V and 2 from J; bases not matched to a gene: 5. Looked up from germline, CDR1 is SGHTA and CDR2 is FQGNSA. The CDR3 totals 15 residues. TCRdb re-called the 5' RACE reads with MiXCR, one entry per CDR3 protein. The repertoire consists of 620,000 or so distinct CDR3 sequences, with less than 20% occurring once and the leading ten covering approximately 15%. V and J are TRBV7-2 and TRBJ2-7; TRBD2 matches 8 bases. This specimen was PBMCs, taken 5 days after the first yellow fever vaccination. The clonotype was recovered from a man between 18 and 35 years old who received the YFV17D yellow fever vaccine. The CDR3 DNA is TGTGCCAGCAGCTTAAAAAGCGGGGGCACCTACGAGCAGTACTTC. Translation: CASSLKSGGTYEQYF.